A single sample is the source of the 23 T cell receptor beta chains below, sequenced in a study of blood T cell repertoires in COVID-19. TCRdb's table, derived via immunoSEQ multiplex PCR, lists solely in-frame clones and lacks some. The table includes some 350,000 clones, approximately 86% detected once. Sequencing used peripheral blood. Receptors were obtained from a human donor in a cohort sampled during active COVID-19.

The CDR3 loop reads CASSPLAAGGGYTF. Written as DNA, the CDR3 is TGTGCCAGCTCACCACTCGCAGCGGGGGGTGGCTACACCTTC. This chain connects TRBV18 to TRBJ1-2, with D possibly being TRBD1 (5 bases). Trimming stripped 1 base from V and 7 bases from J, with 13 bases between. This CDR3 is built from 14 residues. Per germline, CDR1 KGHSH and CDR2 LQKENI.

The J gene is TRBJ1-1, the V gene TRBV28; the D is unclear. Germline V gene data show CDR1 as MDHEN and CDR2 as SYDVKM. Trimming took off 1 base at V and 7 bases at J, with 16 bases between the two ends. The CDR3 runs 15 residues. The chain's CDR3 is CASSLFPNPSIEAFF. CDR3 coding DNA: TGTGCCAGCAGTTTATTTCCAAACCCGAGTATTGAAGCTTTCTTT.

J is TRBJ1-5 and V is TRBV27; the match to TRBD1 covers 8 bases. J lost 2 bases, V lost 7 bases, and 4 bases had no gene match. CDR3 length equals 14 residues. Germline CDR1 reads MNHEY; CDR2 reads SMNVEV (reference sequence). The CDR3 protein is CASKPGQGNQPQHF. The CDR3 DNA sequence: TGTGCCAGCAAGCCGGGACAGGGCAATCAGCCCCAGCATTTT.

In this sample, this clone turned up once. V gene TRBV20-1 combines with J gene TRBJ2-5, with 8 positions matching TRBD2. This CDR3 contains 14 residues. Per the germline V gene, CDR1 is DFQATT and CDR2 is SNEGSKA (reference sequence). Trimming took 4 bases from V and 4 from J; bases not matched to a gene: 8. The DNA of the CDR3 is TGCAGTGCTAATGACGGACTAGCCCGAGAGACCCAGTACTTC. This codes for CSANDGLARETQYF.

This rearrangement joins TRBV10-2 to TRBJ2-2; possibly TRBD1 for D (7 bases). The CDR3 spans 13 residues. Germline lookup yields CDR1 WSHSY and CDR2 SAAADI. V gave up 2 bases and J gave up 13 bases, with 14 bases separating them. This CDR3 is CASSEAGGKVLFF. The CDR3, as DNA: TGCGCCAGCAGTGAGGCAGGGGGGAAGGTGCTGTTTTTT.

This clone has a handful of counts. The chain couples TRBV28 to TRBJ1-5, with D perhaps matching TRBD1 (6 bases). The germline V gene has CDR1 MDHEN and CDR2 SYDVKM. The CDR3 totals 12 residues. Trimming removed 7 bases from V and 3 bases from J, with 7 bases in between. This CDR3 is CASNRANQPQHF. CDR3 bases: TGTGCCAGCAACAGGGCCAATCAGCCCCAGCATTTT.

This sequence joins TRBV2 and TRBJ1-3, with D hard to call. Trimming pared 0 bases from V and 3 bases from J, leaving 15 bases between. Germline-derived CDR1 and CDR2 are SNHLY and FYNNEI. The CDR3 extends over 17 amino acids. The CDR3 nucleotides are TGTGCCAGCAGTGAAGCGCGGGATAAATGGGGTGGAAACACCATATATTTT. Its translation is CASSEARDKWGGNTIYF.

The chain recombines TRBV14 with TRBJ2-7, with D tentatively TRBD1 (5 bases). The V gene lost 3 bases and the J gene lost 3 bases, with 6 bases spanning the gap. The CDR3 length is 12 residues. Per germline, CDR1 SGHDN and CDR2 FVKESK. DNA for the CDR3: TGTGCCAGCAGCCACGACAGCTACGAGCAGTACTTC. Amino acid sequence: CASSHDSYEQYF.

In this sample, this clone turned up once. The chain joins TRBV13 to TRBJ1-3; D may be TRBD1 (6 bases). CDR3 length equals 16 residues. V was clipped by 0 bases and J by 2 bases, with 11 bases between them. The germline V gene encodes CDR1 PRHDT and CDR2 FYEKMQ (reference sequence). In nucleotides, the CDR3 is TGTGCCAGCAGCTTAGGGGGGGCAAATACTGGAAACACCATATATTTT. Protein sequence: CASSLGGANTGNTIYF.

Comments on this clone: Germline is not matched at one junction end, which may reflect a read error. The chain combines TRBV28 with TRBJ2-7; tentative D call: TRBD2 (5 bases). This CDR3 is built from 11 residues. CDR1 MDHEN and CDR2 SYDVKM come from the germline V gene. The CDR3 sequence is CASSDGVRIDF. The CDR3 coding sequence is TGTGCCAGCAGTGACGGGGTGCGGATAGATTTC.

The V call is TRBV7-8, the J call TRBJ2-7; D gene unclear. V gave up 1 base and J gave up 6 bases, with 13 bases separating them. This CDR3 has 14 residues. The germline gives CDR1 SGHVS, CDR2 FQNEAQ. In nucleotides, the CDR3 is TGTGCCAGCAGCTTAGGTGGCCCATCCCTCGAGCAGTACTTC. Translating it yields CASSLGGPSLEQYF.

This sequence joins TRBV2 and TRBJ1-1; D unclear. CDR1 is SNHLY, CDR2 FYNNEI, per germline. V lost 6 bases and J 6 bases, leaving 11 bases between the germline ends. The CDR3 extends over 12 amino acids. The CDR3 reads CASRYWGAEAFF. DNA of the CDR3: TGTGCCAGCAGGTATTGGGGAGCTGAAGCTTTCTTT.

The rearrangement uses TRBV2 and TRBJ1-4; 7 positions agree with TRBD1. CDR1 is SNHLY and CDR2 is FYNNEI in the germline V gene. V lost 5 bases and J lost 7; bases outside the gene matches: 7. There are 14 residues in the CDR3. The CDR3 nucleotides are TGTGCCAGCAGTAGGAGGGGGCAAAGTGAAAAACTGTTTTTT. It yields the protein CASSRRGQSEKLFF. The whole variable domain, remainder taken from reference TRBV2 and TRBJ1-4, is EPEVTQTPSHQVTQMGQEVILRCVPISNHLYFYWYRQILGQKVEFLVSFYNNEISEKSEIFDDQFSVERPDGSNFTLKIRSTKLEDSAMYFCASSRRGQSEKLFFGSGTQLSVL.

This rearrangement joins TRBV2 to TRBJ2-5, with D maybe TRBD1 (7 bases). V gave up 8 bases and J gave up 5 bases, with 15 bases separating them. Per germline, CDR1 SNHLY and CDR2 FYNNEI. There are 13 residues in the CDR3. The CDR3 coding sequence is TGTGCCAGCGCCACAGGGGACTGGGAGACCCAGTACTTC. Translated, it gives CASATGDWETQYF.

This clone appeared a few times. The chain combines TRBV6-5 with TRBJ1-3, with TRBD1 matching 7 bases. J was trimmed by 8 bases and V by 2 bases; bases with no gene match: 6. The CDR3 has 14 amino acids. Germline-derived CDR1 and CDR2 are MNHEY and SVGAGI. The CDR3 here is CASSYDRDVDTIYF. The CDR3 region has the DNA TGTGCCAGCAGTTACGACAGGGATGTGGACACCATATATTTT.

This chain joins TRBV7-8 and TRBJ1-5, with D perhaps TRBD1 (6 bases). The germline gives CDR1 SGHVS, CDR2 FQNEAQ. CDR3 length: 16 residues. The germline V and J ends were trimmed by 5 bases and 4 bases, with 18 bases remaining between them. The CDR3 nucleotides read TGTGCCAGCAGCAGCGAGGGGCGGACAGTTAATCAGCCCCAGCATTTT. It specifies CASSSEGRTVNQPQHF.

The chain recombines TRBV7-2 with TRBJ2-7, with D possibly matching TRBD2 (6 bases). V dropped 0 bases and J dropped 4 bases, with 16 bases sitting between them. Germline-derived CDR1 and CDR2 are SGHTA and FQGNSA. The CDR3 runs 16 residues. CDR3 amino acids: CASSLAIGSTIYEQYF. CDR3 coding DNA: TGTGCCAGCAGCTTAGCTATCGGGAGTACCATATACGAGCAGTACTTC.

The V gene is TRBV24-1, the J gene TRBJ1-5, with TRBD1 identical over 10 bases. Germline lookup yields CDR1 KGHDR and CDR2 SFDVKD. The CDR3 spans 16 residues. V shed 4 bases and J 9 bases; nucleotides not matched to a gene: 11. The CDR3 nucleotides read TGTGCCACCAGTGAAACCTCGGGACAGGGGAGGGGGCCCCAGCATTTT. Translating gives CATSETSGQGRGPQHF.

V gene TRBV9 combines with J gene TRBJ2-1; 7 bases line up with TRBD2. CDR1 and CDR2 (germline): SGDLS, YYNGEE. The V and J ends lost 0 bases and 6 bases, in that order; junction bases with no gene match: 15. The CDR3 is 18 residues long. CDR3: CASSVATGGTIAGNEQFF. The CDR3 bases are TGTGCCAGCAGCGTAGCTACTGGGGGGACTATAGCCGGCAATGAGCAGTTCTTC.

The V and J genes are TRBV3-1 (or the pseudogene TRBV3-2) and TRBJ1-1; D uncertain. V lost 0 bases to trimming and J lost 3 bases, with 5 bases between them. Germline V lookup: CDR1 LGHDT, CDR2 YNNKEL (reference sequence). CDR3 length: 13 residues. The CDR3 bases are TGTGCCAGCAGCCAAGACGTCCACACTGAAGCTTTCTTT. Translating gives CASSQDVHTEAFF.

This clone occurred once. This sequence joins TRBV18 and TRBJ1-2; 8 nucleotides line up with TRBD1. The junction had 4 bases not matched to a gene; V was cut back by 6 bases and J by 4 bases. Per the germline V gene, CDR1 is KGHSH and CDR2 is LQKENI. This CDR3 region has 13 residues. The CDR3 nucleotides are TGTGCCAGCTCGGAAGGGACAGGCTATGGCTACACCTTC. Residues: CASSEGTGYGYTF.

The CDR3 nucleotides are TGTGCCAGCAGTTACTCTGGGACAGGGGAAGCTTTCTTT. It is translated as CASSYSGTGEAFF. The rearrangement joins TRBV6-5 to TRBJ1-1; 9 bases fit TRBD1. There are 13 residues in the CDR3. Germline V CDR1 and CDR2: MNHEY, SVGAGI. J lost 8 bases, V lost 0 bases, and 1 base had no gene match.

The rearrangement uses TRBV19 and TRBJ2-1, with D possibly TRBD2 on 7 matching bases. This CDR3 spans 15 amino acids. The germline gives CDR1 LNHDA, CDR2 SQIVND (reference sequence). Deletions cut 3 bases from V and 7 bases from J, with 16 bases between. CDR3 bases: TGTGCCAGTAGTATCGGCCCAGGGGAGGGTAATGAGCAGTTCTTC. Protein product: CASSIGPGEGNEQFF.